This T cell receptor beta chain came from a study of hypomethylating agent response in myelodysplastic syndrome. Study-wide background: Mean age was approximately 72 +/- 6.3 years; diploid cytogenetics predominated. Roughly five patients were non-responders, while about six showed complete response or hematologic improvement. General study results and limits: Control donors' ages did not match those of MDS patients.

A remark on this clone: Its antigen is currently unknown.

In the authors' methods: Previously reported viral-epitope specificity per VDJdb covered roughly 1.7% of about 160,000 unique clonotypes. Some clones are missing from TCRdb's copy, which holds only in-frame ones; the method was immunoSEQ multiplex PCR. V and J calls and clone size are given by that table; D and trimming were obtained from the DNA. The sample holds 7,000 or so clones, approximately 86% seen once. CDR1 and CDR2 (germline): SGHVS, FQNEAQ. J lost 1 base, V lost 5 bases, and 12 bases had no gene match. The CDR3 runs 17 residues. The chain joins TRBV7-8 to TRBJ1-1, with TRBD1 matching 8 bases. This specimen was bone marrow, taken before or after starting hypomethylating agent treatment for myelodysplastic syndrome (not recorded which). This clonotype was obtained from a human donor with myelodysplastic syndrome. The CDR3 DNA sequence: TGTGCCAGCAGCCCCCGCCCCGGACAGGGCCCGAACACTGAAGCTTTCTTT. Protein: CASSPRPGQGPNTEAFF.